A selection of T cell receptor beta chains follows, all from one sample in a study of response to subunit inactivated influenza vaccine. TCRdb independently ran MiXCR on the RT-PCR reads; one entry per CDR3 protein. This table holds hundreds of thousands of distinct CDR3 sequences, around 14% found once. This material consisted of PBMCs from blood, taken 14 to 15 days before vaccination. The receptors derive from a man between 45 and 60 years old who received an inactivated influenza vaccine. The CDR3 runs from the conserved cysteine through the conserved F or W. Fields, in order: clone size, J gene, D gene, V gene, CDR3 protein, CDR3 DNA. The D gene is left open where the match is weak. Not all rows give a size; the values are once, few, many and, for expanded clones, a class.

>-|TRBJ2-2|-|TRBV28
CASSPSGAPGTGELFF
TGTGCCAGCAGTCCGAGTGGGGCGCCAGGGACCGGGGAGCTGTTTTTT
>many|TRBJ2-7|TRBD1|TRBV5-5
CASSPVQGRLSYEQYF
TGTGCCAGCAGCCCGGTACAGGGGCGACTCTCCTACGAGCAGTACTTC
>-|TRBJ2-7|TRBD1|TRBV6-2/TRBV6-3
CASSYSITGGSYEQYF
TGTGCCAGCAGTTACTCGATTACAGGGGGCTCCTACGAGCAGTACTTC
>-|TRBJ2-7|-|TRBV20-1
CSARQGPTRAYEQYF
TGCAGTGCTAGACAAGGGCCAACTCGGGCTTACGAGCAGTACTTC
>-|TRBJ1-1|TRBD1|TRBV7-9
CASSLGGTGVRGTEAFF
TGTGCCAGCAGCTTAGGGGGGACAGGGGTCCGTGGCACTGAAGCTTTCTTT
>-|TRBJ2-2|-|TRBV6-5
CASSYMGTGELFF
TGTGCCAGCAGTTACATGGGCACCGGGGAGCTGTTTTTT
>-|TRBJ2-1|-|TRBV5-6
CASSFEGHNEQFF
TGTGCCAGCAGCTTCGAGGGTCACAATGAGCAGTTCTTC
>-|TRBJ1-5|TRBD1|TRBV6-5
CASSYSRTGRQPQHF
TGTGCCAGCAGTTACTCTAGGACAGGTCGGCAGCCCCAGCATTTT
>-|TRBJ2-1|TRBD2|TRBV7-9
CASSFSGPYNEQFF
TGTGCCAGCAGCTTTAGCGGGCCATACAATGAGCAGTTCTTC
>-|TRBJ2-3|TRBD2|TRBV4-2
CASSHLAGGPADTQYF
TGTGCCAGCAGCCATTTAGCGGGGGGGCCCGCAGATACGCAGTATTTT
>few|TRBJ2-3|TRBD2|TRBV7-8
CASSPRLAGGRGSDTQYF
TGTGCCAGCAGCCCCCGACTAGCGGGGGGGCGTGGCTCAGATACGCAGTATTTT
>-|TRBJ1-1|-|TRBV7-2
CASSYSEGGAEAFF
TGTGCCAGCAGCTACTCCGAGGGAGGCGCTGAAGCTTTCTTT
>-|TRBJ2-7|TRBD1|TRBV28
CASSLRGTGQYF
TGTGCCAGCAGTTTAAGGGGGACAGGGCAGTACTTC
>-|TRBJ1-5|-|TRBV6-5
CASSLQGFNQPQHF
TGTGCCAGCAGTTTACAGGGATTCAATCAGCCCCAGCATTTT
>-|TRBJ1-5|-|TRBV4-3
CASSQAQGVNQPQHF
TGCGCCAGCAGCCAAGCCCAGGGTGTTAATCAGCCCCAGCATTTT
>-|TRBJ2-5|TRBD2|TRBV2
CASTGLAGGSKTQYF
TGTGCCAGCACTGGACTAGCGGGGGGTTCGAAGACCCAGTACTTC
>-|TRBJ2-5|TRBD2|TRBV20-1
CSAIDSGGLQETQYF
TGCAGTGCCATTGATAGCGGGGGGCTCCAAGAGACCCAGTACTTC
>-|TRBJ1-1|-|TRBV5-1
CASRNGRGTEAFF
TGCGCCAGCAGAAACGGCAGGGGCACTGAAGCTTTCTTT
>-|TRBJ1-1|-|TRBV7-9
CASSPRPQGEWHEAFF
TGTGCCAGCAGCCCGAGACCCCAGGGTGAGTGGCATGAAGCTTTCTTT
>-|TRBJ2-1|-|TRBV15
CATSWGRVYNEQFF
TGTGCCACCAGCTGGGGAAGGGTTTACAATGAGCAGTTCTTC
>-|TRBJ2-5|TRBD2|TRBV4-2
CASSKDGRETQYF
TGTGCCAGCAGCAAAGACGGGAGGGAGACCCAGTACTTC
>few|TRBJ2-3|TRBD2|TRBV28
CASSKKRGGPDTQYF
TGTGCCAGCAGTAAGAAGCGGGGGGGCCCAGATACGCAGTATTTT
>many|TRBJ2-5|-|TRBV5-1
CASSLDVGETQYF
TGCGCCAGCAGCTTGGATGTGGGAGAGACCCAGTACTTC
>many|TRBJ2-2|-|TRBV28
CASRLPANTGELFF
TGTGCCAGCAGACTACCTGCGAACACCGGGGAGCTGTTTTTT
>few|TRBJ2-7|-|TRBV3-1
CASSQVSQPYEQYF
TGTGCCAGCAGCCAAGTCAGCCAGCCCTACGAGCAGTACTTC
>many|TRBJ2-1|-|TRBV2
CASSSSDEQFF
TGTGCCAGCAGCTCTAGTGATGAGCAGTTCTTC
>once|TRBJ2-1|-|TRBV20-1
CSARRLYGEQFF
TGCAGTGCTAGGAGACTCTACGGTGAGCAGTTCTTC
>-|TRBJ1-1|TRBD1|TRBV27
CASSLSTGSGTEAFF
TGTGCCAGCAGTTTATCGACAGGGTCGGGCACTGAAGCTTTCTTT
>few|TRBJ2-3|TRBD2|TRBV12-3/TRBV12-4
CASSLEREGSDTQYF
TGTGCCAGCAGTCTTGAGCGGGAGGGTTCAGATACGCAGTATTTT
>-|TRBJ2-4|-|TRBV12-3/TRBV12-4
CASTQGNIQYF
TGTGCCAGCACTCAGGGAAACATTCAGTACTTC
>many|TRBJ2-1|-|TRBV6-1
CASSTHRGFSNEQFF
TGTGCCAGCAGTACCCACCGAGGGTTTAGCAATGAGCAGTTCTTC
>-|TRBJ2-5|-|TRBV5-1
CASSSALRGAQETQYF
TGCGCCAGCAGCTCCGCTCTAAGGGGGGCACAAGAGACCCAGTACTTC
>-|TRBJ2-5|-|TRBV15
CATSRAAAVQETQYF
TGTGCCACCAGCAGAGCAGCAGCAGTTCAGGAGACCCAGTACTTC
>few|TRBJ2-2|-|TRBV14
CASSRYREAGELFF
TGTGCCAGCAGCCGATACAGGGAGGCCGGGGAGCTGTTTTTT
>many|TRBJ2-7|-|TRBV28
CASRVPLSYEQYF
TGTGCCAGCAGGGTACCCCTTTCCTACGAGCAGTACTTC
>many|TRBJ1-6|-|TRBV12-3/TRBV12-4
CASSFPNSPLHF
TGTGCCAGCAGCTTCCCCAATTCACCCCTCCACTTT
>few|TRBJ2-1|TRBD2|TRBV20-1
CSARDPGTNTYNEQFF
TGCAGTGCTAGAGACCCCGGGACTAACACCTACAATGAGCAGTTCTTC